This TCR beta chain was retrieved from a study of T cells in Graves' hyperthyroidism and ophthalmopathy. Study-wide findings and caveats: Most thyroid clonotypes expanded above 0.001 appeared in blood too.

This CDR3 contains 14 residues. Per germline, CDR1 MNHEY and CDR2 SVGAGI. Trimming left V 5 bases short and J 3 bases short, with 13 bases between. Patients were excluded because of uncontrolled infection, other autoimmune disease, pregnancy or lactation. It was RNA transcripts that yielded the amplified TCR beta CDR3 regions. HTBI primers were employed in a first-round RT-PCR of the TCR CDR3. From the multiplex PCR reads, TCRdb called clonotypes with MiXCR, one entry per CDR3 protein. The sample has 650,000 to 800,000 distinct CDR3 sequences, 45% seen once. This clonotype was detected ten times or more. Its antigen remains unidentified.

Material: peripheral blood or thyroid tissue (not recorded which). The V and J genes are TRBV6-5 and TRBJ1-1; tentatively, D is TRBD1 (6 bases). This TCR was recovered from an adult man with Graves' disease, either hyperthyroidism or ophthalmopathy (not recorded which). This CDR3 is CASSVQGGDTEAFF. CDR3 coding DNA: TGTGCCAGCAGTGTACAGGGTGGGGACACTGAAGCTTTCTTT.